The subject of this entry is one T cell receptor (beta chain). This sample was taken from a study of blood T cell repertoires in COVID-19. Only in-frame clones appear in the TCRdb table, and some are missing; sequencing was by immunoSEQ multiplex PCR. The sample contains about 310,000 clones, approximately 90% of which appear only once. V dropped 4 bases and J dropped 5; count of bases not matched to a gene: 3. The CDR3 is 14 amino acids. The germline V gene has CDR1 SGHNT and CDR2 YYREEE (reference sequence). Sample: PBMCs or T cells enriched from blood (not recorded which). The chain couples TRBV5-4 to TRBJ2-7; 13 bases match TRBD2. This receptor was identified in a woman aged 40-49 years who had recovered from COVID-19. The DNA for the CDR3 is TGTGCCAGCAGCGTCGGACTAGCGGGAGACGAGCAGTACTTC. Its translation is CASSVGLAGDEQYF.